The T cell receptor beta chain under discussion was sequenced for a study of identical twins. General study results and limits: In monozygotic twins, models underestimated the sharing of out-of-frame TCR alpha.

Healthy Caucasians provided all donations. To note about this clonotype: Its antigen is unidentified.

The CDR3 is made up of 13 amino acids. Germline CDR1 SGHRS, CDR2 YFSETQ. V was pared by 8 bases and J by 5 bases, with 16 bases between. TCRdb itself ran the 5' RACE reads through MiXCR, one entry per CDR3 protein. The sample lists hundreds of thousands of distinct CDR3 sequences; about 20% were seen once. This sample also belongs to another study, concerning T cells expressing NK-cell markers. That source notes: It was sorted CD3+CD56+NKG2C+, CD3+CD56+NKG2C- and CD3+CD56-NKG2C+ T cells that supplied the TCR beta repertoires. One of the eight sequenced donors was seronegative, whereas the other seven were HCMV-seropositive.

This clonotype was sampled from a woman between 18 and 29 years old in good health. The sequenced sample consisted of PBMCs. This sequence joins TRBV5-1 and TRBJ1-1, with D hard to call. The CDR3 bases are TGCGCCAGTACCAGGACCCCGGAGACTGAAGCTTTCTTT. It encodes CASTRTPETEAFF.